Here is one T cell receptor beta chain with its context. Germline trimming cut 2 bases from V and 0 bases from J; bases unmatched to any gene: 1. This CDR3 spans 15 amino acids. Germline V gives CDR1 SGDLS, CDR2 YYNGEE. Generated by immunoSEQ multiplex PCR, the TCRdb table keeps only in-frame clones and is missing some. The sample shows some 94,000 clones, 87% of them seen only once. The data were obtained in a study of blood T cell repertoires in COVID-19. During active infection, Seattle patients enrolled and were then monitored through disease. The material sequenced was peripheral blood. The TCR originated in a woman aged 55-69 years with COVID-19, enrolled during active disease. The chain recombines TRBV9 with TRBJ2-2; 7 positions match TRBD1. DNA for the CDR3: TGTGCCAGCAGCGTGGGACAGACGAACACCGGGGAGCTGTTTTTT. Translating it yields CASSVGQTNTGELFF. The full variable domain, its missing parts supplied by reference TRBV9 and TRBJ2-2, is DSGVTQTPKHLITATGQRVTLRCSPRSGDLSVYWYQQSLDQGLQFLIQYYNGEERAKGNILERFSAQQFPDLHSELNLSSLELGDSALYFCASSVGQTNTGELFFGEGSRLTVL.